These T cell receptor beta chains were read from a single sample in a study of control samples from healthy donors and cancer patients. Here immunoSEQ multiplex PCR was the method, and the copy in TCRdb shows in-frame clones only, minus some. The sample shows 130,000 to 150,000 clones, around nine tenths of them seen only once. Sample: blood. All receptors derive from a man in his thirties or forties in good health. Each CDR3 is given with its conserved first and last residue. A D gene is named only where the DNA matches it firmly. Rows may omit the clone size; those that give it use once, few, many or a size class.

J	size	V	D	CDR3	DNA
TRBJ2-7	few	TRBV6-1	TRBD2	CASSDLGGYEQYF	TGTGCCAGCAGTGACCTGGGGGGGTACGAGCAGTACTTC
TRBJ2-7	few	TRBV18	.	CASSRMNRAEQYF	TGTGCCAGCTCACGGATGAACAGGGCCGAGCAGTACTTC
TRBJ1-4	.	TRBV19	.	CASSIIGGNEKLFF	TGTGCCAGTAGTATTATCGGGGGTAATGAAAAACTGTTTTTT
TRBJ2-7	.	TRBV21-1	.	CASSMAGGQDAYEQYF	TGTGCCAGCAGCATGGCGGGGGGACAGGATGCCTACGAGCAGTACTTC
TRBJ2-7	.	TRBV7-6	.	CASSLALDSMAYEQYF	TGTGCCAGCAGCTTAGCCCTGGACAGCATGGCGTACGAGCAGTACTTC
TRBJ1-5	.	TRBV5-6	.	CASSLGGGVGQPQHF	TGTGCCAGCAGCTTGGGGGGTGGGGTCGGTCAGCCCCAGCATTTT
TRBJ2-7	.	TRBV5-5	.	CASSLFGGLNEQYF	TGTGCCAGCAGCTTATTTGGTGGTCTTAACGAGCAGTACTTC
TRBJ2-3	.	TRBV12-5	.	CASAKTDSTDTQYF	TGTGCTAGTGCCAAGACGGATTCCACAGATACGCAGTATTTT
TRBJ2-4	once	TRBV19	TRBD2	CASSIRDYEAKNIQYF	TGTGCCAGTAGTATAAGGGACTACGAAGCCAAAAACATTCAGTACTTC
TRBJ2-7	few	TRBV18	.	CASSPEAGSNEQYF	TGTGCCAGCTCACCGGAGGCAGGCTCCAACGAGCAGTACTTC
TRBJ2-7	.	TRBV7-9	.	CASSFREFYEQYF	TGTGCCAGCAGCTTCAGAGAATTCTACGAGCAGTACTTC
TRBJ2-7	.	TRBV15	.	CATSRDLGASSYEQYF	TGTGCCACCAGCAGAGATTTGGGGGCCAGCTCCTACGAGCAGTACTTC
TRBJ2-2	.	TRBV6-5	.	CASSRTGTGELFF	TGTGCCAGCAGTCGGACTGGCACCGGGGAGCTGTTTTTT
TRBJ2-3	.	TRBV4-3	.	CASSQQGADTQYF	TGCGCCAGCAGCCAACAAGGGGCAGATACGCAGTATTTT
TRBJ1-3	few	TRBV29-1	.	CSVGQDRNTIYF	TGCAGCGTTGGACAGGATAGAAACACCATATATTTT